The present entry profiles one T cell receptor (beta chain) with its context. As yet, its antigen is unknown. TCRdb's copy holds only in-frame clones and misses some; the assay was immunoSEQ multiplex PCR. The sample has 25,000 to 35,000 clones, 88% seen once; the top ten hold 3.5% to 5%. Germline CDR1 GTSNPN, CDR2 SVGIG (reference sequence). The CDR3 is 13 amino acids. J lost 5 bases, V lost 3 bases, and 5 bases had no gene match. The data were obtained in a study of T cells in localized non-small cell lung cancer. Study results and limitations: Appearance in adjacent lung was seen for a median about 58 of the top 100 tumor clones. T cell clonality was highest in uninvolved adjacent lung, above tumor. Only one tumor region went through sequencing, so heterogeneity may still be there.

The chain is built from TRBV30 and TRBJ1-1; 8 bases are a match to TRBD1. The source was peripheral blood mononuclear cells, collected before any cancer treatment. This clonotype was obtained from a woman aged 40 to 75 with stage III lung adenocarcinoma. For the CDR3, the DNA is TGTGCCTGGAGGCGGACAGGGAGTACTGAAGCTTTCTTT. Translating it yields CAWRRTGSTEAFF.